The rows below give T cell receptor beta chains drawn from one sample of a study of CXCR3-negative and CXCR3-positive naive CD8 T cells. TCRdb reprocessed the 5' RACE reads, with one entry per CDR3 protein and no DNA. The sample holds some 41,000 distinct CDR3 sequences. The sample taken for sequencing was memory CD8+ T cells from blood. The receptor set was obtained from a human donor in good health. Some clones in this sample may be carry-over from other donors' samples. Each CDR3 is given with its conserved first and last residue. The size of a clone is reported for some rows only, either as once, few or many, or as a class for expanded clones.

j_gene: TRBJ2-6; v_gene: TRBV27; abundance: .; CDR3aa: CASGLSGANVLTF
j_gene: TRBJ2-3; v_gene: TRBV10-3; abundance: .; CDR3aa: CAISRTDTDTQYF
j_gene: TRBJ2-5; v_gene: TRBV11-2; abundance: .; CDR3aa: CASSLAGATQETQYF
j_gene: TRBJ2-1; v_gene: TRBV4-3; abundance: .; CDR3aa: CASSQGQGVGNEQFF
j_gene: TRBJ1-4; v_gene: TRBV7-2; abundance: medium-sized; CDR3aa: CASSQIRGEKLFF
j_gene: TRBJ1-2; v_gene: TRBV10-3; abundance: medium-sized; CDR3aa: CAIRGYFSRGDYGYTF
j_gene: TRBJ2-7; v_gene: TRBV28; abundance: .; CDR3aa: CASSREGEQYF
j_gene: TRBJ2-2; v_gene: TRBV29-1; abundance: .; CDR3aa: CSVEVTELSTGELFF
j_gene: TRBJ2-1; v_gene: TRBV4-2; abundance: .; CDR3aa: CASSQETGDVSVPEQFF
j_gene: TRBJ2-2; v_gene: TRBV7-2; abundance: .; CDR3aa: CASAITSGNTGELFF
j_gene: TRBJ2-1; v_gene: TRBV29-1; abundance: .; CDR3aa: CSVETGGWNEQFF
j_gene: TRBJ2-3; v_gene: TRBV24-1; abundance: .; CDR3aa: CATSDSLGSTDTQYF
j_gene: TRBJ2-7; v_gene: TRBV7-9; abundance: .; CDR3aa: CASSLVAPSPEQYF
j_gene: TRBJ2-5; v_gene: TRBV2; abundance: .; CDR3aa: CASSSQSGWETQYF
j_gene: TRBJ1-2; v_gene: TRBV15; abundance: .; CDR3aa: CATSPGDGYTF
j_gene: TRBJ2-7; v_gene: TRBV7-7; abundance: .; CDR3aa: CASSAGGGSYEQYF
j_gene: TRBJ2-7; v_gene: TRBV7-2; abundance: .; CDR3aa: CASSLGGGYPYEQCF
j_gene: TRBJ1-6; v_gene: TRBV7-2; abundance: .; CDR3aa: CASSLDRPPYSPLHF
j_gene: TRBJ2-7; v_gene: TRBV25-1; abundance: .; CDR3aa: CASSESVGASYEQYF
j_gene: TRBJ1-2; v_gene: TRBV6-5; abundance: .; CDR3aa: CASSYVPGGDYGYTF